This T cell receptor beta chain was sequenced in a study of T cell repertoires in cytomegalovirus infection. Study overall: HLA-B-restricted CMV epitopes that are well studied were used alongside recently identified HLA-C-restricted ones. In public TCR beta signatures, there were indications of both CMV infection and matching HLA type. General study results and limits: The ex vivo response showed dominance by HLA-C-restricted CMV-specific TCR beta clonotypes. Identification of carriers of CMV plus the relevant HLA was performed using cumulative public TCR beta family frequency.

MiXCR was run by TCRdb on the reads, yielding one entry per CDR3 protein. Here the sample spans a few hundred thousand distinct CDR3 sequences, about a third being singletons. In the case of this clonotype: Its antigen remains unknown.

With 1 base removed from V and 2 bases from J, the gap between germline ends came to 6 bases. Germline assignment: CDR1 MGHRA and CDR2 YSYEKL. The CDR3 totals 15 residues. Sequencing used cultured PBMCs, obtained from culture after CMV antigen stimulation. The chain uses TRBV4-1 and TRBJ1-6; D is possibly TRBD1 (6 bases). The receptor's source is a human donor in good health (CMV status not recorded). Some clones in this sample may be carry-over from other donors' samples. CDR3 loop: CASSQGQAYNSPLHF. As DNA, the CDR3 is TGCGCCAGCAGCCAAGGACAGGCCTATAATTCACCCCTCCACTTT.